This T cell receptor (beta chain) was identified in a study of shared clonotypes between healthy human individuals (dated by TCRdb to 2020 to 2021). About the study as a whole: The cohort comprised a couple of women and a few men aged 18 to 49 years. Per donor, three plates each were used for CD4 naive and CD4 memory, two for CD8 naive, and one for CD8 memory. To estimate repertoire size and how much clonotypes are shared between individuals, the study performed deep sequencing of blood TCR repertoires from 4 to 6 healthy adults. Different laboratories and diverse techniques were used to prepare libraries and sequence TCR repertoires, to increase sequencing depth and limit assay-specific biases. Each donor's leukapheresis produced roughly between about 0.9 and 9.5 billion PBMCs.

With respect to this clone: The specificity of this receptor is unknown. Base quality data are lacking; no much larger clone is found one base away.

Using the deep immunoSEQ assay, TCR CDR3 regions were amplified from genomic DNA by multiplex PCR. For each cell subset, the extracted genomic DNA was distributed evenly across all wells of several immunoSEQ 96-well plates, and each plate served as one replicate. For sorted subsets, approximately 200 ng of genomic DNA, equivalent to some 30,000 T cell genomes, went into each replicate PCR. The purified libraries were quantified using a Qubit 3.0 fluorometer, sized with a Bioanalyzer 2100, and then quantified again using the KAPA Library Quantification kit. Each immunoSEQ 96-well plate was sequenced on its own single-read 150-cycle Illumina NextSeq 550 flow cell. The authors processed their data as follows. Because the immunoSEQ output included only junctional sequences and no quality scores, the filtering could not be the same as the filtering used for full-length reads. Sequences were annotated with PyIR, a Python wrapper for IgBLAST v1.9, using IMGT germline references to assign V/J genes and CDR3. Any read was removed if the V/J assignment was weak (E-value above 1e-6), the CDR3 was missing, or the read contained stop codons, out-of-frame junctions, or ambiguous translated residues. A V3J clonotype was defined by an identical inferred V gene, J gene, and CDR3 amino acid sequence. The percentage overlap between two repertoires was calculated by dividing the number of shared unique clonotypes by the size of the smaller repertoire. RTK rarefaction, the Chao1 estimator, and Recon v2.1 estimates of unobserved clonotypes were used to assess repertoire richness. OLGA was used to compute generation probabilities for all TCRbeta clonotypes that the gDNA method yielded from a few donors. TCRdb stores this immuneACCESS table with in-frame sequences only. Part of the clones is absent; in the studies checked, under half of the shortfall reflects unresolved V genes, and no reason is known for the rest. From that table come the V and J calls and clone size; the DNA was used to work out D and trimming. For this sample there are around 2,000,000 clones; 85% to 95% appear just once. 0.1% to 0.15% of the sample is taken by the ten largest.

Healthy HIV-negative adults with no recently reported acute infections or vaccinations were included as donors. Every donor was a Caucasian adult living in Nashville, Tennessee, USA. CD4+ T cells were enriched by magnetic negative selection; naive cells were then positively selected on CD45RA, and the negative fraction formed the memory subset. After blood collection by leukapheresis, PBMCs were isolated using Ficoll-Histopaque density gradient centrifugation and then cryopreserved in the vapor phase of liquid nitrogen. Purity and quantity of every magnetically sorted T cell population were checked by analytical flow cytometry. From each sorted fraction, genomic DNA was isolated and quantified by UV absorbance on a Nanodrop 2000c. The V end gives up 3 bases and the J end 5 bases, leaving 15 bases in the junction not matched to a gene. CDR1 and CDR2, per the germline V gene, are KGHSH and LQKENI. The CDR3 runs 17 residues from the cysteine to the phenylalanine. Just the 51-base CDR3 DNA is kept, in frame starting at base 1.

The study at large found these results: Compared with non-shared clonotypes, the clonotypes found in all four sorted-subset donors had higher generation probabilities. Only blood was sampled, and tissue TCR repertoires likely differ from those in blood. Incomplete sequencing was indicated by rarefaction of sorted-subset datasets, despite the large sequencing depth. Naive subsets generally had larger estimated clonotype richness than memory subsets. Approximately 5% of naive CD4, around 4% of naive CD8, roughly 2.4% of memory CD4, and 0.35% to 0.5% of memory CD8 clonotypes were shared across four donors. Pairwise subsampling led to the expectation that sequencing depth would affect the degree of clonotype sharing among donors. Because the study included a small number of donors, the genetic and exposure-history diversity represented was limited.

The clonotype originates from a man aged 18 to 30 in good health. The sequenced sample consisted of naive CD4+ T cells sorted from blood. Per the publication, the cell subset or site label means: CD45RA+ positively selected. The rearrangement combines TRBV18 with TRBJ1-2, with 7 bases aligning to TRBD1. In nucleotide form, the sequence is TGTGCCAGCTCACCGCTACACACTACCGGGACAGATTATGGCTACACCTTC. Translated, this is CASSPLHTTGTDYGYTF.